This T cell receptor (beta chain) was captured in a study of T cells in Graves' hyperthyroidism and ophthalmopathy. Study-wide context: Peripheral blood was secured at the point of initial diagnosis, before any treatment.

Concerning this clonotype itself: Antigen specificity is unknown.

Uncontrolled infection, other autoimmune disease, pregnancy or lactation led to exclusion. Amplified regions were TCR beta CDR3 sequences from RNA transcripts. A first-round RT-PCR of the TCR CDR3 used the HTBI primer set. TCRdb reprocessed the multiplex PCR reads via MiXCR and lists one record per CDR3 protein. The repertoire holds about half a million distinct CDR3 sequences, 16% seen once, with over 25% in the top ten. Regarding the study as a whole: Clonotypes that were expanded in thyroid above 0.001 mostly appeared in blood too. Before onset, ophthalmopathy was predicted by the model a median roughly 6.8 months earlier.

Trimming at V came to 3 bases and at J to 6 bases, leaving 8 bases not matched to a gene. Germline loops: CDR1 SGHNT, CDR2 YYREEE (reference sequence). The length of the CDR3 is 14 residues. The TCR originated in a woman in her thirties with Graves' ophthalmopathy. The sequenced material came from blood. V gene TRBV5-4 combines with J gene TRBJ2-7; 8 bases line up with TRBD2. CDR3 nucleotide sequence: TGTGCCAGCAGCTACCAGCGGGAGTCTCGCGAGCAGTACTTC. As protein: CASSYQRESREQYF.